Shown below are 10 T cell receptor beta chains from a single sample sequenced in a study of siplizumab effects on memory and regulatory T cells. Here immunoSEQ multiplex PCR was the method, and the copy in TCRdb shows in-frame clones only, minus some. Found here are 90,000 to 120,000 clones, 94% of them singletons; the top ten hold under 0.7%. The material sequenced was Tregs sorted from blood. All receptors come from a human donor in good health.

This rearrangement joins TRBV7-9 to TRBJ1-1; D uncertain. V was cut by 2 bases and J by 6 bases, with 7 bases left in between. The germline V gene encodes CDR1 SEHNR and CDR2 FQNEAQ (reference sequence). The CDR3 has 12 residues. The CDR3 region is CASSLREAEAFF. For the CDR3, the DNA is TGTGCCAGCAGCTTAAGGGAGGCTGAAGCTTTCTTT.

The rearrangement joins TRBV9 to TRBJ2-7, with D perhaps TRBD2 (6 bases). The CDR3 totals 16 residues. Germline-derived CDR1 and CDR2 are SGDLS and YYNGEE. V dropped 2 bases and J dropped 1 base, with 16 bases sitting between them. CDR3: CASSVDTGLRSYEQYF. In nucleotides, the CDR3 is TGTGCCAGCAGCGTCGACACGGGACTGCGATCCTACGAGCAGTACTTC.

This chain uses TRBV19 with TRBJ1-2; 10 bases map to TRBD1. The CDR3 consists of 15 residues. CDR1 LNHDA and CDR2 SQIVND come from the germline V gene (reference sequence). V dropped 7 bases and J dropped 3; count of bases not matched to a gene: 8. Here the CDR3 DNA reads TGTGCCAGTACCAGAAGTGGACAGGGGGACTATGGCTACACCTTC. The encoded protein is CASTRSGQGDYGYTF.

The chain couples TRBV28 to TRBJ2-1; 9 positions match TRBD2. Per the germline V gene, CDR1 is MDHEN and CDR2 is SYDVKM. The ends lost 1 base at V and 8 bases at J; junction bases unmatched: 3. The CDR3 runs 14 residues. CDR3 DNA sequence: TGTGCCAGCAGTTTATCCCTAGCGGGATATGAGCAGTTCTTC. Translating gives CASSLSLAGYEQFF.

This rearrangement joins TRBV18 to TRBJ2-7; no reliable D call. This CDR3 spans 12 amino acids. Looked up from germline, CDR1 is KGHSH and CDR2 is LQKENI. The ends were cut back, 5 bases at V and 6 bases at J, with 11 bases in the middle. The CDR3 is CASSLDKAEQYF. The CDR3 DNA follows: TGTGCCAGCTCATTAGACAAGGCCGAGCAGTACTTC.

The chain's CDR3 is CASSPLGGSPRNNEQFF. DNA of the CDR3: TGTGCCAGCAGCCCACTCGGAGGGAGCCCCCGAAACAATGAGCAGTTCTTC. The chain links TRBV25-1 to TRBJ2-1; D is perhaps TRBD2 (6 bases). CDR1 and CDR2 from the germline V gene are MGHDK and SYGVNS. The CDR3 length is 17 residues. The V end was cut by 6 bases, the J end by 5 bases, with 23 bases between.

The genes are TRBV6-4 and TRBJ2-1, with 11 bases aligning to TRBD2. Trimming removed 5 bases from V and 4 bases from J; junction bases left unmatched: 4. The length of the CDR3 is 15 residues. In germline, CDR1 is MRHNA, CDR2 SNTAGT. CDR3 DNA sequence: TGTGCCAGCAGTTCGACTAGCGGGGCTTACAATGAGCAGTTCTTC. Its protein product is CASSSTSGAYNEQFF.

This chain joins TRBV6-5 and TRBJ2-3, with D perhaps matching TRBD1 or TRBD2 (5 bases each). With 6 bases removed from V and 6 bases from J, the gap between germline ends came to 13 bases. Germline CDR1 reads MNHEY; CDR2 reads SVGAGI. The CDR3 sequence is 13 residues long. Here the CDR3 DNA reads TGTGCCAGCAGGGGCTATTGGGGGGATACGCAGTATTTT. Residues: CASRGYWGDTQYF.

A few counts support this clone. At one end, the junction sequence differs from germline, possibly due to a read error. The chain recombines TRBV2 with TRBJ2-7; D is perhaps TRBD1 (5 bases). Germline V gene sequence: CDR1 SNHLY, CDR2 FYNNEI. The CDR3 contains 8 residues. The CDR3 region is CASSVRAF. The CDR3 DNA reads as TGTGCCAGCAGTGTCAGGGCATTC.

The chain links TRBV9 to TRBJ1-2, with unresolved D. The CDR3 consists of 14 residues. The germline CDR1 and CDR2 sequences are SGDLS and YYNGEE. V lost 0 bases and J lost 4, with 10 bases in between. The CDR3 DNA sequence: TGTGCCAGCAGCGTAGGGGGTCTCGCCTATGGCTACACCTTC. It encodes CASSVGGLAYGYTF.